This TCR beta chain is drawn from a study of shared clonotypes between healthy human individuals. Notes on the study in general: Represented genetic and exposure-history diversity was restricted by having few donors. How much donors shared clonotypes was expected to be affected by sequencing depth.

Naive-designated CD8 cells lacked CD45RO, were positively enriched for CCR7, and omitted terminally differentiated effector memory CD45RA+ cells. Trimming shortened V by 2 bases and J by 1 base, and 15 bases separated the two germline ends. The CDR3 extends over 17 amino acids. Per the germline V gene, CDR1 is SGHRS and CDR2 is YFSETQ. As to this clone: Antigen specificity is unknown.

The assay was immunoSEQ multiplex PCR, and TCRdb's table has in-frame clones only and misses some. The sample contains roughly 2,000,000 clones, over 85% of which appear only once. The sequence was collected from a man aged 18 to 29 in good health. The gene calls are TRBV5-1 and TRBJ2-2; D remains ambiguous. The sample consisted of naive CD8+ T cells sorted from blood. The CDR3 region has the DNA TGCGCCAGCAGCTTTCCCAGAGAAGGATTGAACACCGGGGAGCTGTTTTTT. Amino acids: CASSFPREGLNTGELFF.